This T cell receptor (beta chain) was sequenced in a study of shared clonotypes between healthy human individuals. As defined, naive CD8 cells were CD45RO-negative and positively selected for CCR7, with terminally differentiated effector memory CD45RA+ cells excluded. The V segment lost 1 base and the J segment 4 bases; nucleotides outside the gene matches: 6. The CDR3 is 16 residues long. Per the germline V gene, CDR1 is SGHDT and CDR2 is YYEEEE. Method: immunoSEQ multiplex PCR; TCRdb's copy keeps in-frame clones and lacks some. This table has roughly 810,000 clones, 90% to 97% appearing once. This receptor was taken from a young man in good health. Sequencing used naive CD8+ T cells sorted from blood. This chain connects TRBV5-6 to TRBJ2-7; 12 nucleotides line up with TRBD2. This CDR3 reads CASSLMTSGSEYEQYF. In DNA, the CDR3 is TGTGCCAGCAGCTTGATGACTAGCGGGAGCGAATACGAGCAGTACTTC.